In this sample, the clone carrying this T cell receptor beta chain turned up a few times. Its matching antigen is unknown. This specimen comes from a study of T cells after posttransplantation cyclophosphamide. The CDR3 is 19 amino acids. V was trimmed by 5 bases and J by 4 bases, leaving 27 bases between them. Germline lookup yields CDR1 PRHDT and CDR2 FYEKMQ (reference sequence). Study findings and constraints: Donor-recipient repertoire similarity was low at 1-2 months, rising over year one.

Peripheral blood was collected from the related graft donor on the marrow donation day. The data were produced by immunoSEQ multiplex PCR, yet TCRdb's version contains in-frame clones alone and is incomplete. In the table there are 28,000 or so clones, about nine tenths of which are singletons. The source is a man aged 45 to 65. Sequenced sample: PBMCs. The gene calls are TRBV13 and TRBJ2-1, with D possibly being TRBD2 (6 bases). The CDR3 here is CASSRGSEDNMRTYNEQFF. The CDR3 DNA reads TGTGCCAGCAGCCGGGGGAGTGAGGACAATATGAGAACGTACAATGAGCAGTTCTTC. Supplemented by reference TRBV13 and TRBJ2-1, the full variable domain reads AAGVIQSPRHLIKEKRETATLKCYPIPRHDTVYWYQQGPGQDPQFLISFYEKMQSDKGSIPDRFSAQQFSDYHSELNMSSLELGDSALYFCASSRGSEDNMRTYNEQFFGPGTRLTVL.